These 12 T cell receptor beta chains were sequenced from one sample in a study of cytomegalovirus exposure and HLA in healthy donors. The PCR used 60 Vbeta and 13 Jbeta primers. TCRdb's copy holds only in-frame clones and misses some; the assay was immunoSEQ multiplex PCR. Its table records about 34,000 clones. Material: PBMCs. The receptors come from a woman between 40 and 50 years old in good health and CMV-seropositive.

Concerning this clone itself: One end of the junction is discordant with germline, which a read error may explain. This rearrangement joins TRBV19 to TRBJ1-5, with 8 bases that match TRBD1. Per the germline V gene, CDR1 is LNHDA and CDR2 is SQIVND (reference sequence). The CDR3 contains 16 residues. The CDR3 loop is CASGIVGGQVNQPQHF. CDR3 nucleotide sequence: TGTGCCAGTGGTATAGTAGGGGGACAGGTTAATCAGCCCCAGCATTTT.

The chain carries TRBV30 and TRBJ2-7, with D possibly TRBD1 on 5 matching bases. The CDR3 length is 13 residues. Trimming took 0 bases from V and 3 from J, leaving 9 bases between them. The germline V gene encodes CDR1 GTSNPN and CDR2 SVGIG (reference sequence). DNA of the CDR3: TGTGCCTGGAGTGTTCAGGGTGACTACGAGCAGTACTTC. Its protein is CAWSVQGDYEQYF.

V usage is TRBV18 and J usage is TRBJ1-1, with a weak D call TRBD1 (6 bases). Between the trimmed V and J ends, which lost 5 bases and 1 base, there was a span of 8 bases. Germline V gene sequence: CDR1 KGHSH, CDR2 LQKENI. The CDR3 contains 13 residues. Written as DNA, the CDR3 is TGTGCCAGCTCAGGACAGACGAACACTGAAGCTTTCTTT. It translates to CASSGQTNTEAFF.

The chain uses TRBV7-9 and TRBJ1-1; D not resolved. The CDR3 sequence is 14 residues long. Trimming took off 1 base at V and 5 bases at J, with 11 bases between the two ends. CDR1 SEHNR and CDR2 FQNEAQ come from the germline V gene (reference sequence). The CDR3 reads CASSLGGGRTEAFF. The CDR3 bases are TGTGCCAGCAGCTTAGGTGGAGGGCGTACTGAAGCTTTCTTT. Based on the CDR3 plus reference TRBV7-9 and TRBJ1-1, the full variable domain is DTGVSQNPRHKITKRGQNVTFRCDPISEHNRLYWYRQTLGQGPEFLTYFQNEAQLEKSRLLSDRFSAERPKGSFSTLEIQRTEQGDSAMYLCASSLGGGRTEAFFGQGTRLTVV.

The chain employs TRBV18 and TRBJ1-5, with TRBD1 matching 9 bases. CDR3 length equals 13 residues. The trim removed 5 bases at V and 7 bases at J, leaving 3 bases unmatched. CDR1 and CDR2 from the germline V gene are KGHSH and LQKENI. CDR3 bases: TGTGCCAGCTCAATGACAGGGGGACAGCCCCAGCATTTT. Translation: CASSMTGGQPQHF.

This chain connects TRBV5-1 to TRBJ1-1; TRBD1 matches 7 bases. J lost 0 bases, V lost 4 bases, and 12 bases had no gene match. From germline, CDR1 is SGHRS and CDR2 YFSETQ. The CDR3 covers 17 residues. CDR3 in DNA: TGCGCCAGCAGCACCAAATACAGGGGTAGAATGAACACTGAAGCTTTCTTT. It translates to CASSTKYRGRMNTEAFF.

The V gene is TRBV28, the J gene TRBJ1-4; 7 bases align to TRBD1. The CDR3 is 16 amino acids. V shed 7 bases and J 0 bases; nucleotides not matched to a gene: 8. Germline V CDR1 and CDR2: MDHEN, SYDVKM. CDR3 bases: TGTGCCAGCAAGGGACAGAGATTTGCAACTAATGAAAAACTGTTTTTT. Translating gives CASKGQRFATNEKLFF. Full variable domain (outside the CDR3, taken from reference TRBV28 and TRBJ1-4): DVKVTQSSRYLVKRTGEKVFLECVQDMDHENMFWYRQDPGLGLRLIYFSYDVKMKEKGDIPEGYSVSREKKERFSLILESASTNQTSMYLCASKGQRFATNEKLFFGSGTQLSVL.

The CDR3 DNA reads as TGTGCCTGGAGGGGGGGTGGTGGTCAGCCCCAGCATTTT. Protein sequence: CAWRGGGGQPQHF. V usage is TRBV30 and J usage is TRBJ1-5, with a tentative D call TRBD1 (5 bases). This CDR3 spans 13 amino acids. CDR1 is GTSNPN, CDR2 SVGIG, per germline (reference sequence). The V end lost 3 bases, the J end lost 6 bases, and 12 bases lay between the germline ends.

Regarding this clone: At one boundary the junction diverges from the germline segment, which might be a read error. The chain couples TRBV18 to TRBJ1-3, with 12 bases identical to TRBD1. The CDR3 is 15 amino acids. Per germline, CDR1 KGHSH and CDR2 LQKENI. The CDR3, as DNA: TGTGCCAGCTCGCCCGGGACAGGGGGCCGGAACAACATATATTTT. It translates to CASSPGTGGRNNIYF.

This chain links TRBV2 with TRBJ2-1; the match to TRBD2 covers 7 bases. The CDR3 loop spans 17 amino acids. Germline CDR1 is SNHLY and CDR2 is FYNNEI. The V and J ends lost 1 base and 10 bases, in that order; junction bases with no gene match: 16. The chain's CDR3 is CASSEGSRGEGLEEQFF. CDR3 DNA: TGTGCCAGCAGTGAAGGGAGCCGCGGGGAGGGCCTTGAGGAGCAGTTCTTC.

The V call is TRBV7-6, the J call TRBJ2-3; TRBD1 agrees at 7 bases. CDR1 and CDR2 from the germline V gene are SGHVS and FNYEAQ. The CDR3 spans 14 residues. Trimming cost V 5 bases and J 2 bases; bases outside gene matches: 4. Written as DNA, the CDR3 is TGTGCCAGCAGCCCGGGACAGACCACAGATACGCAGTATTTT. This translates into CASSPGQTTDTQYF.

The chain employs TRBV5-8 and TRBJ2-7, with D possibly being TRBD1 (5 bases). The CDR3 length is 14 residues. Germline V gene sequence: CDR1 SGHTS, CDR2 YDEGEE. Trimming cost V 1 base and J 1 base, with 9 bases left between them. CDR3 sequence (DNA): TGTGCCAGCAGCTTGTCAGGGATATCCTACGAGCAGTACTTC. As protein: CASSLSGISYEQYF. The full variable domain, in which reference TRBV5-8 and TRBJ2-7 provide the parts outside the CDR3, is EAGVTQSPTHLIKTRGQQATLRCSPISGHTSVYWYQQALGLGLQFLLWYDEGEERNRGNFPPRFSGRQFPNYSSELNVNALELEDSALYLCASSLSGISYEQYFGPGTRLTVT.